This TCR beta chain comes out of a study of OX40 agonist ivuxolimab in advanced cancers. The overall study: Patients were around 83% male with ages roughly 20 to 80, mean about 65. The eligibility criteria allowed prior anti-PD-1, anti-PD-L1 or anti-CTLA-4 therapy, and around 38% had some.

Per germline, CDR1 MNHNY and CDR2 SVGAGI (reference sequence). V shed 1 base and J shed 6 bases, with 14 bases lying between them. This CDR3 has 15 amino acids. Study-level results: Near-lowest levels of clonal expansion characterized partial responders at 0.1-3.0 mg/kg.

Patients were excluded for autoimmune disease history or systemic immunosuppression. TCRdb's table, derived via immunoSEQ multiplex PCR, lists solely in-frame clones and lacks some. The table has tens of thousands of clones, about 84% seen once. This clone is labeled as medium-sized. Its antigen is undetermined. This receptor was taken from an adult with an advanced solid tumor such as melanoma, head and neck, liver or kidney cancer. The chain employs TRBV6-6 and TRBJ2-3, with D unresolved. This specimen consisted of CD4+ or CD8+ T cells sorted from blood, obtained in a trial of the OX40 agonist ivuxolimab. The CDR3 coding sequence is TGTGCCAGCAGTTACTACGGCGGTCCACAGGATACGCAGTATTTT. It specifies CASSYYGGPQDTQYF.